Presented here are 8 T cell receptor delta chains from one specimen sequenced in a study of γδ T cells in repeated Plasmodium falciparum infection. TCRdb re-processed the multiplex PCR reads using CATT. Among about 57,000 delta-chain clones listed, over 1.5% were seen once. Gammadelta T cells were flow-sorted from PBMC into Vgamma9/Vdelta2+ and Vdelta2-negative populations for bulk analysis. The specimen was gamma-delta T cells from blood. The receptors come from a pool of human donors (malaria-infected and uninfected, not separated).

Concerning this clone: A far bigger clonotype differs at one base, so this is likely a read error. This specimen includes other DNA sequences encoding the same CDR3. The chain carries TRDV1 and TRDJ1; TRDD3 matches 7 bases. As TCRdb names no J gene, one was assigned here on the basis of a DNA match to germline. The CDR3 sequence is 27 residues long. Per germline, CDR1 TSWWSYY and CDR2 QGS. V gave up 1 base and J gave up 2 bases; unmatched junction bases: 40. The chain's CDR3 is CALGEPYLPRCYSGICTGDTNTDKLIF. The CDR3 DNA sequence: TGTGCTCTTGGGGAACCTTACCTCCCTCGTTGCTACAGCGGGATCTGTACTGGGGACACTAATACCGATAAACTCATCTTT.

In regard to this clone: A read error may account for a junction end that differs from germline. The gene calls are TRDV1 and TRDJ1, with TRDD3 identical over 12 bases. The J gene is not listed in TCRdb, so it was assigned here from a DNA match to germline. Looked up from germline, CDR1 is TSWWSYY and CDR2 is QGS. CDR3 length: 17 residues. In DNA form, the CDR3 reads TGCTCTGGGACCCCTGGGGGATACGCATTTCACACCAATAAACTCATCTTT. Its protein product is CSGTPGGYAFHTNKLIF.

In this sample, this clone turned up many times. This may stem from a read error, because a much larger clone lies one nucleotide away. The J gene is TRDJ1, the V gene TRDV1; 7 positions agree with TRDD2. Here the J gene came from matching the DNA to germline, since TCRdb omits it. The CDR3 has 18 residues. Per the germline V gene, CDR1 is TSWWSYY and CDR2 is QGS. V was clipped by 1 base and J by 0 bases; unmatched bases: 11. CDR3 loop: CALGEPAFLSYNTDKLIF. As DNA, the CDR3 is TGTGCTCTTGGGGAACCGGCCTTCCTGTCGTACAACACCGATAAACTCATCTTT.

Ten or more counts support this clone. TCRdb lists the protein of a much larger clone for this DNA, which differs at residue 12, so this is likely a read error; the protein given here is translated from the DNA itself. The J gene is TRDJ1, the V gene TRDV3; D may be TRDD2 (6 bases). Matching the DNA to germline supplied the J gene, which TCRdb does not give. Per the germline V gene, CDR1 is TVYSNPD and CDR2 is GDNSRS (reference sequence). Trimming pared 3 bases from V and 1 base from J, leaving 33 bases between. CDR3 length: 20 residues. The CDR3, as DNA: TGTGCCTTCCTACATCCTACTTGGCCAGTACTTTGTCGTTTCACCGATAAACTCATCTTT. This translates into CAFLHPTWPVLCRFTDKLIF.

About this clone: A read error is the likely source, as a far larger clone sits one nucleotide away. This rearrangement joins TRDV3 to TRDJ1, with 9 bases lining up with TRDD3. The J gene is not listed in TCRdb, so it was assigned here from a DNA match to germline. The CDR3 loop spans 28 amino acids. CDR1 is TVYSNPD and CDR2 is GDNSRS in the germline V gene (reference sequence). The CDR3 reads CAFYPHLLQVNLGVRFWGISPNTDKLIF. The DNA for the CDR3 is TGTGCCTTTTACCCCCACCTCCTACAAGTAAACCTCGGGGTAAGATTCTGGGGGATCTCCCCTAACACTGATAAACTCATCTTT.

This clone has ten or more counts. This likely reflects a read error, since a far larger clone is one base away. At the DNA level, this CDR3 is encoded by other sequences in the same sample as well. CDR3 sequence: CALGERIWGAKLIF. The CDR3 coding sequence is TGTGCTCTCGGGGAACGGATCTGGGGGGCTAAACTCATCTTT. The J gene is TRDJ1, the V gene TRDV1; TRDD3 matches 7 bases. Germline V gene lookup returns CDR1 TSWWSYY and CDR2 QGS. This CDR3 has 14 residues.

A note on this clone: The mismatch at residue 12 between this DNA's translation and the TCRdb protein of a much larger clone likely reflects a read error; the protein shown is translated from the DNA. The chain employs TRDV3 and TRDJ1; 11 bases are a match to TRDD3. TCRdb does not report a J gene; here it was assigned by matching the DNA to germline references. J gave up 0 bases and V 0 bases, and 18 bases lay outside the gene matches. CDR1 is TVYSNPD and CDR2 is GDNSRS in the germline V gene (reference sequence). The CDR3 length is 20 residues. The CDR3 spells CAFSPVLGDSYSNNTDKLIF. In DNA form, the CDR3 reads TGTGCCTTTAGTCCAGTACTGGGGGATAGTTACTCGAACAACACCGATAAACTCATCTTT.

In the case of this clone: TCRdb pairs this DNA with a much larger clone's protein that differs at residue 6, likely a read error; the protein shown was translated from the DNA. The genes are TRDV1 and TRDJ1, with D possibly being TRDD3 (5 bases). The J gene, left out of TCRdb, was set here by checking the DNA against germline. The CDR3 spans 16 residues. Germline V gene data show CDR1 as TSWWSYY and CDR2 as QGS. The CDR3: CAIGEPVLGRADKLIF. DNA of the CDR3: TGTGCTATTGGGGAACCTGTGCTAGGGAGGGCCGATAAACTCATCTTT.